This TCR beta chain was obtained from a study of blood T cell repertoires in COVID-19. Study at large: T cells, B-cell-depleted T cells, or PBMCs provided the cDNA or gDNA that served as material.

Original data processing: Cell counts per sample came from amplifying reference gene primers. The repertoire was sequenced with immunoSEQ multiplex PCR; TCRdb's copy has only in-frame clones and lacks some. V and J calls and clone size follow that table, whereas D and trimming were derived from the DNA. The sample lists 100,000 to 110,000 clones; roughly 79% were seen once. This clone was seen just once. Germline V gives CDR1 MGHDK, CDR2 SYGVNS. The CDR3 is 14 residues long. V lost 4 bases and J lost 6, with 12 bases in between. This sequence joins TRBV25-1 and TRBJ2-2, with D hard to call. Input material: peripheral blood. The sequence came from a man between 65 and 85 years old with active or convalescent COVID-19. Here the CDR3 reads CASSGRSDSGELFF. CDR3 DNA: TGTGCCAGCAGTGGCAGAAGTGACTCCGGGGAGCTGTTTTTT.